A single sample gave rise to the 18 T cell receptor beta chains below, sequenced in a study of shared clonotypes between healthy human individuals. Profiling relied on immunoSEQ multiplex PCR, and the TCRdb table lists in-frame clones only, not all of them. In the table there are some 510,000 clones, about four fifths of which are singletons. Sequenced sample: PBMCs. These receptors all stem from a woman in her forties in good health. Some clones in this sample may be carry-over from other donors' samples.

The table lists this clone with a few counts. This chain connects TRBV27 to TRBJ1-3, with D hard to call. There are 11 residues in the CDR3. Per the germline V gene, CDR1 is MNHEY and CDR2 is SMNVEV (reference sequence). V dropped 10 bases and J dropped 3 bases, with 7 bases sitting between them. CDR3 nucleotide sequence: TGTGCCACCATATTTGGAAACACCATATATTTT. It specifies CATIFGNTIYF.

The chain links TRBV10-2 to TRBJ2-5; D possibly corresponds to TRBD2 (5 bases). V shed 6 bases and J shed 5 bases, with 10 bases lying between them. CDR1 and CDR2 (germline): WSHSY, SAAADI. This CDR3 has 12 residues. CDR3 bases: TGCGCCAGCAGCACTAGTTGGGAGACCCAGTACTTC. As protein: CASSTSWETQYF.

V and J are TRBV28 and TRBJ2-3, with D perhaps matching TRBD2 (5 bases). This CDR3 is 15 amino acids long. Trimming stripped 7 bases from V and 9 bases from J, with 23 bases between. Per germline, CDR1 MDHEN and CDR2 SYDVKM. CDR3 sequence: CASTLAEGWWGTQYF. The DNA of the CDR3 is TGTGCCAGCACCCTCGCCGAGGGTTGGTGGGGAACGCAGTATTTT.

CDR3: CASSRDSIYEQYF. The CDR3 bases are TGCGCCAGCAGCCGGGACAGCATATACGAGCAGTACTTC. V gene TRBV10-1 combines with J gene TRBJ2-7; 7 bases align to TRBD1. Per germline, CDR1 WNHNN and CDR2 SYGVQD (reference sequence). This CDR3 contains 13 residues. V lost 6 bases and J lost 4; bases outside the gene matches: 6.

As regards this clone: Other nucleotide sequences in the sample specify the same CDR3. The chain links TRBV7-2 to TRBJ2-2, with D tentatively TRBD1 or TRBD2 (5 bases each). CDR3 length: 14 residues. Germline V gives CDR1 SGHTA, CDR2 FQGNSA. Trimming cost V 4 bases and J 2 bases, with 8 bases left between them. The DNA for the CDR3 is TGTGCCAGCAGCTCGGGACCCAACACCGGGGAGCTGTTTTTT. This gives the protein CASSSGPNTGELFF.

The J gene is TRBJ2-1, the V gene TRBV29-1; 8 bases match TRBD2. V was pared by 0 bases and J by 7 bases, with 8 bases of the junction left unmatched. The CDR3 loop spans 15 amino acids. The germline V gene encodes CDR1 SQVTM and CDR2 ANQGSEA. The chain's CDR3 is CSVEDTLAGLNEQFF. The DNA for the CDR3 is TGCAGCGTTGAAGATACCCTAGCGGGTTTAAATGAGCAGTTCTTC.

The chain couples TRBV7-3 to TRBJ2-1; 8 bases are shared with TRBD1. The germline CDR1 and CDR2 sequences are SGHTA and FQGTGA. The V segment lost 5 bases and the J segment 1 base; nucleotides outside the gene matches: 7. This CDR3 has 16 amino acids. As DNA, the CDR3 is TGTGCCAGCAGCGACAGGACAGGGACGTCCTACAATGAGCAGTTCTTC. Protein product: CASSDRTGTSYNEQFF.

The V gene is TRBV30, the J gene TRBJ2-2; perhaps TRBD2 as D (5 bases). CDR1 is GTSNPN and CDR2 is SVGIG in the germline V gene (reference sequence). Trimming removed 5 bases from V and 5 bases from J, with 12 bases in between. The CDR3 runs to 13 residues. The DNA of the CDR3 is TGTGCCTGGTGGTCTAGCTGGACCGGGGAGCTGTTTTTT. Translating it yields CAWWSSWTGELFF.

Remarks on this clone: A read error may explain this, as a much larger clone is one base away. Other DNA sequences in this sample translate to the same CDR3. The chain links TRBV11-3 to TRBJ1-1; unclear D gene. Trimming pared 1 base from V and 4 bases from J, leaving 10 bases between. Germline loops: CDR1 SGHNT, CDR2 YENEEA. This CDR3 has 14 residues. CDR3 sequence (DNA): TGTGCCAGCAGCTTAGGGGCAGGAAGCACTGAAGCTTTCTTT. Translation: CASSLGAGSTEAFF.

J is TRBJ1-2 and V is TRBV5-1; 8 bases agree with TRBD1. V lost 0 bases to trimming and J lost 6 bases; unmatched junction nucleotides: 7. This CDR3 is built from 15 residues. The V gene's germline CDR1 is SGHRS and CDR2 YFSETQ. CDR3 nucleotides: TGCGCCAGCAGCTTGGACAGGGGGGCCTGGGATGGCTACACCTTC. This codes for CASSLDRGAWDGYTF.

This rearrangement joins TRBV6-5 to TRBJ2-2; 7 nucleotides agree with TRBD1. The CDR3 loop spans 14 amino acids. J was trimmed by 6 bases and V by 2 bases; bases with no gene match: 3. Germline V gene sequence: CDR1 MNHEY, CDR2 SVGAGI. The DNA of the CDR3 is TGTGCCAGCAGTTACGATCAGGGGGCCGGGGAGCTGTTTTTT. Protein sequence: CASSYDQGAGELFF.

V and J are TRBV6-1 and TRBJ1-5; 8 bases are shared with TRBD1. The V segment lost 5 bases and the J segment 5 bases; nucleotides outside the gene matches: 8. Germline V gene lookup returns CDR1 MNHNS and CDR2 SASEGT. This CDR3 contains 15 residues. CDR3 residues: CASSLDRVSYQPQHF. DNA for the CDR3: TGTGCCAGCAGTCTGGACAGGGTCTCGTATCAGCCCCAGCATTTT.

Comments on this clone: One junction end disagrees with the germline gene, perhaps due to a read error. The V and J genes are TRBV7-7 and TRBJ1-1, with 7 bases fitting TRBD1. Germline V gene lookup returns CDR1 SSHAT and CDR2 FNYEAQ (reference sequence). The CDR3 extends over 16 amino acids. CDR3: CASSPWTGKMNTEAFF. The CDR3 coding sequence is TGTGCTAGCAGCCCATGGACAGGAAAGATGAACACTGAAGCTTTCTTT. Supplemented by reference TRBV7-7 and TRBJ1-1, the full variable domain reads GAGVSQSPRYKVTKRGQDVTLRCDPISSHATLYWYQQALGQGPEFLTYFNYEAQPDKSGLPSDRFSAERPEGSISTLTIQRTEQRDSAMYRCASSPWTGKMNTEAFFGQGTRLTVV.

The gene calls are TRBV29-1 and TRBJ2-1; 7 bases map to TRBD2. CDR1 is SQVTM, CDR2 ANQGSEA, per germline. The V gene end was trimmed by 6 bases and the J gene end by 0 bases; junction bases not matched to a gene: 8. CDR3 length equals 15 residues. Here the CDR3 reads CSVLEGGSSYNEQFF. The DNA of the CDR3 is TGCAGCGTACTAGAGGGCGGGAGCTCCTACAATGAGCAGTTCTTC.

The chain links TRBV6-5 to TRBJ1-4, with D maybe TRBD1 (5 bases). Trimming took 6 bases from V and 3 from J, leaving 11 bases between them. This CDR3 is 14 amino acids long. CDR1 and CDR2 (germline): MNHEY, SVGAGI. The CDR3: CASRGEGSNEKLFF. DNA for the CDR3: TGTGCCAGCAGGGGGGAGGGGTCTAATGAAAAACTGTTTTTT.

Points on this clone: At one of its ends the junction is not consistent with the germline gene, which may arise from a read error. V usage is TRBV10-3 and J usage is TRBJ2-2; 7 positions agree with TRBD1. Germline CDR1 and CDR2: ENHRY and SYGVKD. The CDR3 consists of 14 residues. CDR3 nucleotide sequence: TGTGCCAGCAGTCCCGCAGGGGGCACCGGGGAGCTGTTTTTT. It is translated as CASSPAGGTGELFF.

The CDR3 loop reads CASSETLAGGTDTQYF. CDR3 nucleotides: TGTGCCAGCAGTGAAACTTTAGCGGGGGGCACAGATACGCAGTATTTT. V is TRBV2 and J is TRBJ2-3, with 9 bases identical to TRBD2. V trimming: 2 bases; J trimming: 1 base; junction bases outside the gene matches: 4. The CDR3 has 16 amino acids. Germline V gene lookup returns CDR1 SNHLY and CDR2 FYNNEI.

V usage is TRBV11-2 and J usage is TRBJ1-3, with D perhaps matching TRBD1 (5 bases). Germline assignment: CDR1 SGHAT and CDR2 FQNNGV. Deletions cut 3 bases from V and 0 bases from J, with 12 bases between. The CDR3 loop spans 16 amino acids. For the CDR3, the DNA is TGTGCCAGCAGCTTTGCGACAGCGAGCTCTGGAAACACCATATATTTT. Amino acid sequence: CASSFATASSGNTIYF.